This TCR beta chain was profiled in a study of T-cell reconstitution after alpha-beta-depleted transplantation in children. As concerns this clonotype: What it binds is not known.

Trimming removed 0 bases from V and 6 bases from J, with 6 bases in between. Germline V gene lookup returns CDR1 GTSNPN and CDR2 SVGIG (reference sequence). The CDR3 length is 11 residues. Preparation of the TCRbeta library involved a method that used unique molecular identifiers. TCRdb fed the PCR reads into MiXCR, producing one record per CDR3 protein. The profile shows 200,000 to 250,000 distinct CDR3 sequences, roughly a tenth of them singletons. Study observations and caveats: Some patients showed high day-60 TCRbeta diversity, which derived from surviving recipient T cells and thymic progenitors.

The starting material was PBMCs, obtained before TCRalphabeta/CD19-depleted stem cell transplant. This chain links TRBV30 with TRBJ2-7; no clear D gene. This clonotype was obtained from a child in the first two years of life with acute myeloid leukemia, due to receive a stem cell transplant. CDR3 coding DNA: TGTGCCTGGAGTGTTTCGCCCGAGCAGTACTTC. Translating gives CAWSVSPEQYF.